These 5 T cell receptor beta chains share one sample of origin, sequenced in a study of T cell responses to AZD1222 COVID-19 vaccine. Produced via immunoSEQ multiplex PCR; TCRdb's table is partial and in-frame only. The sample lists approximately 110,000 clones; around 85% were seen once. Here the sequenced sample was peripheral blood, taken 28 days after the second AZD1222 dose. The receptors here all came from an adult who received the AZD1222 COVID-19 vaccine.

This clone showed up just once. The chain combines TRBV28 with TRBJ1-5; TRBD1 aligns across 8 bases. Germline assignment: CDR1 MDHEN and CDR2 SYDVKM. With V trimmed by 8 bases and J by 5 bases, 5 bases remained unmatched. This CDR3 comprises 13 residues. The CDR3 coding sequence is TGTGCCAGCGATGACAGGGGAGATCAGCCCCAGCATTTT. Translating it yields CASDDRGDQPQHF.

This chain uses TRBV7-9 with TRBJ1-2; TRBD1 might be the D (6 bases). The ends were cut back, 4 bases at V and 5 bases at J, with 14 bases in the middle. Germline V gene sequence: CDR1 SEHNR, CDR2 FQNEAQ (reference sequence). The CDR3 totals 14 residues. The CDR3 is CASSSRTEAYGYTF. Written as DNA, the CDR3 is TGTGCCAGCAGCTCCCGGACAGAGGCGTATGGCTACACCTTC.

The sample holds a few counts of this clone. The V call is TRBV2, the J call TRBJ1-4; 12 nucleotides match TRBD1. Germline lookup yields CDR1 SNHLY and CDR2 FYNNEI. V dropped 5 bases and J dropped 11; count of bases not matched to a gene: 9. The CDR3 is 15 amino acids. The CDR3 reads CASSPPGTGGDKLFF. The CDR3 DNA sequence: TGTGCCAGCAGTCCACCGGGGACAGGGGGCGACAAACTGTTTTTT.

The chain is built from TRBV19 and TRBJ1-1, with no clear D. The V gene lost 6 bases and the J gene lost 0 bases, with 11 bases spanning the gap. Germline lookup yields CDR1 LNHDA and CDR2 SQIVND (reference sequence). The CDR3 is 14 residues long. CDR3 amino acids: CASRVNLMNTEAFF. CDR3 DNA sequence: TGTGCCAGTAGAGTGAACCTTATGAACACTGAAGCTTTCTTT.

V usage is TRBV5-1 and J usage is TRBJ1-1, with no clear D. Between the trimmed V and J ends, which lost 4 bases and 5 bases, there was a span of 12 bases. This CDR3 has 13 residues. CDR1 and CDR2 from the germline V gene are SGHRS and YFSETQ. In DNA form, the CDR3 reads TGCGCCAGCAGCATCGTCGGGTATACTGAAGCTTTCTTT. It translates to CASSIVGYTEAFF.